This TCR beta chain was profiled in a study of shared clonotypes between healthy human individuals. Study-level information: Each donor contributed plates that comprised three CD4 naive, three CD4 memory, two CD8 naive and one CD8 memory. General study results and limits: Generally, naive subsets (rather than memory subsets) showed larger estimated richness.

For this clone: Its antigen remains unidentified.

All donors qualified as healthy HIV-negative adults and had experienced no recent acute infections or vaccinations. The junction had 14 bases not matched to a gene; V was cut back by 1 base and J by 2 bases. The CDR3 loop spans 19 amino acids. Germline loops: CDR1 SEHNR, CDR2 FQNEAQ (reference sequence). Per the study methods: Quality scores were absent from the junction-only immunoSEQ sequences, so filtering differed. The table came from immunoSEQ multiplex PCR; TCRdb's copy has only in-frame clones and leaves some out. V and J calls and clone size come straight from that table; D and trimming were deduced from the DNA. This sample yields 2 million to 2.5 million clones, of which 85% to 95% are seen a single time; 0.39% belongs to the top ten.

The sequenced material came from naive CD4+ T cells from PBMCs. As to subset: CD45RA+ positively selected. This clonotype was sampled from a man aged 18 to 35 in good health. Some clones in this sample may be carry-over from other donors' samples. The chain employs TRBV7-9 and TRBJ1-2; the match to TRBD1 covers 9 bases. Here the CDR3 DNA reads TGTGCCAGCAGCTTAGTCCCGGGACAGGGATTGGGGGAAAACTATGGCTACACCTTC. Encoded protein: CASSLVPGQGLGENYGYTF.